Following are 8 T cell receptor beta chains from one sample sequenced in a study of cytotoxic CD8 clonotypes in ibrutinib-treated CLL. The table came from immunoSEQ multiplex PCR; TCRdb's copy has only in-frame clones and leaves some out. The sample includes roughly 180,000 clones, 72% of them seen just once. The material sequenced was PBMCs, taken after 24 months of ibrutinib treatment. The receptor set was obtained from a human donor with chronic lymphocytic leukemia.

This clone has a handful of counts. The chain couples TRBV5-1 to TRBJ1-1; D possibly corresponds to TRBD1 (6 bases). The germline V and J ends were trimmed by 5 bases and 8 bases, with 19 bases remaining between them. Per germline, CDR1 SGHRS and CDR2 YFSETQ. The CDR3 is 14 residues long. Here the CDR3 reads CASSSIRTDLEAFF. The CDR3 DNA sequence: TGCGCCAGCAGTTCCATAAGGACAGACCTGGAAGCTTTCTTT. The entire variable domain, with the rest obtained from reference TRBV5-1 and TRBJ1-1, is as follows: KAGVTQTPRYLIKTRGQQVTLSCSPISGHRSVSWYQQTPGQGLQFLFEYFSETQRNKGNFPGRFSGRQFSNSRSEMNVSTLELGDSALYLCASSSIRTDLEAFFGQGTRLTVV.

The V gene is TRBV28, the J gene TRBJ2-3; 10 nucleotides agree with TRBD2. V shed 8 bases and J 4 bases; nucleotides not matched to a gene: 9. CDR1 MDHEN and CDR2 SYDVKM come from the germline V gene. This CDR3 spans 15 amino acids. This CDR3 is CASVVVAGGSDTQYF. DNA of the CDR3: TGTGCCAGCGTTGTGGTAGCGGGAGGTTCAGATACGCAGTATTTT.

A single count supports this clone. The chain is built from TRBV5-4 and TRBJ2-5, with 13 bases that match TRBD2. Germline V gives CDR1 SGHNT, CDR2 YYREEE (reference sequence). The CDR3 runs 15 residues. With V trimmed by 4 bases and J by 6 bases, 6 bases remained unmatched. The CDR3 nucleotides read TGTGCCAGCAGCGACGGACTAGCGGGAGCACAGACCCAGTACTTC. It translates to CASSDGLAGAQTQYF.

The chain joins TRBV5-1 to TRBJ2-1; 8 nucleotides match TRBD2. The germline CDR1 and CDR2 sequences are SGHRS and YFSETQ. The CDR3 extends over 17 amino acids. Germline trimming cut 3 bases from V and 6 bases from J; bases unmatched to any gene: 14. CDR3 coding DNA: TGCGCCAGCAGCTACATCACCCTTAGCGGGGTGATCAATGAGCAGTTCTTC. It specifies CASSYITLSGVINEQFF.

For the CDR3, the DNA is TGTGCCAGAAGCTTGGTGGTCTGTCCGGTCGGAGATACGCAGTATTTT. It codes for CARSLVVCPVGDTQYF. The rearrangement links TRBV5-3 to TRBJ2-3; D is ambiguous. TRBV5-3 carries the ORF label, with uncertain function. The CDR3 spans 16 residues. V dropped 0 bases and J dropped 5 bases, with 16 bases sitting between them.

This clone came up a few times. The CDR3 DNA reads as TGTGCCTGGAGTGTACGCCGACAGCCGTCTTACTACGAGCAGTACTTC. This sequence encodes CAWSVRRQPSYYEQYF. V and J are TRBV30 and TRBJ2-7; a weak D match, TRBD1 (5 bases). CDR1 and CDR2 (germline): GTSNPN, SVGIG (reference sequence). Trimming removed 0 bases from V and 3 bases from J, with 18 bases in between. The CDR3 covers 16 residues.

This clone has a handful of counts. The gene calls are TRBV9 and TRBJ1-2; D is undetermined. The germline V gene encodes CDR1 SGDLS and CDR2 YYNGEE. The CDR3 extends over 14 amino acids. The V gene lost 3 bases and the J gene lost 4 bases, with 13 bases spanning the gap. CDR3 region: CASSGDLTFYGYTF. In DNA form, the CDR3 reads TGTGCCAGCAGCGGGGATTTGACTTTCTATGGCTACACCTTC. The full variable domain, rest sourced from reference TRBV9 and TRBJ1-2, is DSGVTQTPKHLITATGQRVTLRCSPRSGDLSVYWYQQSLDQGLQFLIQYYNGEERAKGNILERFSAQQFPDLHSELNLSSLELGDSALYFCASSGDLTFYGYTFGSGTRLTVV.

CDR3 loop: CASSQGQGGETQYF. In DNA form, the CDR3 reads TGTGCCAGCAGCCAAGGACAGGGAGGAGAGACCCAGTACTTC. The chain employs TRBV16 and TRBJ2-5; TRBD1 matches 8 bases. The V and J ends lost 2 bases and 4 bases, in that order; junction bases with no gene match: 3. Per the germline V gene, CDR1 is KGHSY and CDR2 is FQNENV. The CDR3 has 14 residues.